This T cell receptor (beta chain) was captured in a study of cytomegalovirus exposure and HLA in healthy donors. Study-wide findings and caveats: Associated with cytomegalovirus, according to the listing, were some 150 TCR beta chains.

On this clone itself: Its antigen is not identified.

Both 60 Vbeta primers and 13 Jbeta primers went into the PCR. Measured with immunoSEQ multiplex PCR; TCRdb has only the in-frame clones, and not every one. The sample lists approximately 280,000 clones; about nine tenths were seen once. Sequenced material: PBMCs. The clonotype comes from a man in his forties or fifties in good health and CMV-seropositive.

The CDR3 bases are TGTGCCAGCAGCCCGGACAGGTTCTCCGGGGAGCTGTTTTTT. Amino acid sequence: CASSPDRFSGELFF. This chain uses TRBV11-3 with TRBJ2-2; 7 positions agree with TRBD1. V gave up 5 bases and J gave up 6 bases; unmatched junction bases: 6. The CDR3 length is 14 residues. The germline V gene encodes CDR1 SGHNT and CDR2 YENEEA. Looking up the rest from reference TRBV11-3 and TRBJ2-2 gives the full variable domain: EAGVVQSPRYKIIEKKQPVAFWCNPISGHNTLYWYLQNLGQGPELLIRYENEEAVDDSQLPKDRFSAERLKGVDSTLKIQPAELGDSAVYLCASSPDRFSGELFFGEGSRLTVL.